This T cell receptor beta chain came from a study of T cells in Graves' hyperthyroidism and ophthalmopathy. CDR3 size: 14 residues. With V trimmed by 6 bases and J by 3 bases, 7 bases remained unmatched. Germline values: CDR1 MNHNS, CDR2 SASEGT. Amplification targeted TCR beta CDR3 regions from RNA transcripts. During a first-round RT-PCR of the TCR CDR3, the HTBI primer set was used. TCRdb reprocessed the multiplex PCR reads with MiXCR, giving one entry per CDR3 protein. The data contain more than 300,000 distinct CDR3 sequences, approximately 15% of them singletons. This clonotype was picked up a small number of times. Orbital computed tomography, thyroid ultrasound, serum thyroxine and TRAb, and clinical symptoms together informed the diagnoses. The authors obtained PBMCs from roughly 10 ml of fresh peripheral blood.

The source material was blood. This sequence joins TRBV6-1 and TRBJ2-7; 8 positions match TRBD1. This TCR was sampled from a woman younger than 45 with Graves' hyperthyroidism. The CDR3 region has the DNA TGTGCCAGCAGAGAACAGGGGGGTGACTACGAGCAGTACTTC. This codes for CASREQGGDYEQYF.